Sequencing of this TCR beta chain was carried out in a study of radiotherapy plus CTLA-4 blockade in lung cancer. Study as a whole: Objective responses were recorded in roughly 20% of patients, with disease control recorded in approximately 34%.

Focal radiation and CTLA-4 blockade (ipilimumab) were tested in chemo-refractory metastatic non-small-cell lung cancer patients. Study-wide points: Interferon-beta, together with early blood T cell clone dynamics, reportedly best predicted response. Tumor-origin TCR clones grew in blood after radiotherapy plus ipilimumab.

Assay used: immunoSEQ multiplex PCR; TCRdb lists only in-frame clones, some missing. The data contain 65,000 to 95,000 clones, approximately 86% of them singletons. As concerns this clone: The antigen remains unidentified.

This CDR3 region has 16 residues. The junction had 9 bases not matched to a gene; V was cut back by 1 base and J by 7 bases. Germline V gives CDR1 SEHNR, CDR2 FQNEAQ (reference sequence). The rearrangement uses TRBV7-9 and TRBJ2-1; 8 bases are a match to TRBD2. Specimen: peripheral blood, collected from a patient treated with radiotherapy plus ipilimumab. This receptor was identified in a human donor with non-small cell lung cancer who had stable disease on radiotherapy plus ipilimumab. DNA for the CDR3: TGTGCCAGCAGCTTAGATCCGGGGCGCGGGGGGAATGAGCAGTTCTTC. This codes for CASSLDPGRGGNEQFF.